This T cell receptor (beta chain) is drawn from a study of vaccination effects on CD4 cells after COVID-19. Findings and limits, study-wide: Of the vaccine-induced clones from healthy vaccinees, merely 1 of 255 recognized common cold coronaviruses as well. Vaccine- and infection-induced clones showed marked clonal contraction late following vaccination.

The repertoire was sequenced with immunoSEQ multiplex PCR; TCRdb's copy has only in-frame clones and lacks some. The table has fewer than 40,000 clones, roughly two thirds seen once. Details on this clone: The target antigen is unknown.

Within the ViraFEST assay, antigen-specific CD4+ T cells underwent expansion with viral peptide pools prior to sequencing. After roughly 9 days in culture, the CD4+ T cells were isolated. They grew around 2.2 million PBMC in each well, adding about 9.5 IU/ml IL-2 and 8.5 to 10 ug/ml peptides. The CDR3 extends over 16 amino acids. Looked up from germline, CDR1 is SGHNT and CDR2 is YYREEE (reference sequence). Trimming took 4 bases from V and 4 from J, leaving 17 bases between them. The sequence derives from a human donor who received a COVID-19 vaccine. The specimen was CD4+ T cells from PBMCs cultured with HCoV-229E spike peptides, collected before COVID-19 vaccination. The V gene is TRBV5-4, the J gene TRBJ2-2; D is perhaps TRBD2 (5 bases). The CDR3 is CASSPLGPRGTGELFF. CDR3 nucleotides: TGTGCCAGCAGCCCACTCGGCCCCCGGGGCACCGGGGAGCTGTTTTTT.